This T cell receptor beta chain came from a study of T-cell memory formation after mild COVID-19. Study-wide findings and caveats: What remained unconfirmed was the SARS-CoV-2 specificity of second-wave clones peaking on day 37. Mostly located in CM and EM were contracting CD4+ clones, with contracting CD8+ clones located in EMRA. A balance of CD4 and CD8 characterized clones contracting day 15 to 85, whereas later expanders leaned CD4+.

This clonotype was detected only a few times. Its antigen is unknown. TCRdb re-called the 5' RACE reads with MiXCR, one entry per CDR3 protein. The sample lists 560,000 or so distinct CDR3 sequences, 17% occurring once. The sequence was collected from an adult woman who had mild COVID-19 (a few samples of this study predate the infection). Cell type and time point are not known. Sequenced input: PBMCs or a T cell subset sorted from them (not recorded which).

CDR3 protein: CAWSAAGTRTDTQYF. DNA of the CDR3: TGTGCCTGGAGTGCCGCGGGAACTCGCACAGATACGCAGTATTTT. The chain combines TRBV30 with TRBJ2-3; a weak D match, TRBD2 (6 bases). Per germline, CDR1 GTSNPN and CDR2 SVGIG (reference sequence). The CDR3 has 15 amino acids. Deletions cut 1 base from V and 1 base from J, with 12 bases between.